The 31 T cell receptor beta chains reported below all come from one sample, sequenced in a study of CXCR3-negative and CXCR3-positive naive CD8 T cells. General study results and limits: Higher TRB CDR3 hydrophobicity marked CXCR3-positive naive cells relative to CXCR3-negative naive cells.

Via 5' RACE with UMI labels, TRB cDNA libraries were prepared. TCRdb reprocessed the 5' RACE reads, with one entry per CDR3 protein and no DNA. In all, the sample yields 120,000 or so distinct CDR3 sequences. These receptors have no known antigen. The sequencing sample was made of naive CXCR3+ CD8+ T cells from blood. Subset reported: CD45RO-CCR7+CD27+CD95- naive CD8+ T cells expressing CXCR3 (TNR3+). Receptors were obtained from a human donor in good health. Some clones in this sample may be carry-over from other donors' samples.

This chain connects TRBV30 to TRBJ1-1; the TRBD1 assignment by TCRdb is unverifiable without DNA. The CDR3 length is 14 residues. Germline assignment: CDR1 GTSNPN and CDR2 SVGIG (reference sequence). CDR3 region: CAWSPDRGYTEAFF.

The chain combines TRBV20-1 with TRBJ1-1. Germline V gene sequence: CDR1 DFQATT, CDR2 SNEGSKA (reference sequence). The CDR3 consists of 17 residues. The chain's CDR3 is CSARVVRGGVMNTEAFF.

CDR3 loop: CASRYHQGTTEAFF. The J gene is TRBJ1-1, the V gene TRBV12-3 or TRBV12-4; TCRdb selects TRBD1, and the lack of DNA leaves this call unchecked. CDR3 length equals 14 residues.

V and J are TRBV20-1 and TRBJ1-5. Germline CDR1 is DFQATT and CDR2 is SNEGSKA (reference sequence). This CDR3 is 14 amino acids long. The CDR3 region is CSASPRAINQPQHF.

This chain connects TRBV20-1 to TRBJ1-1. CDR1 is DFQATT and CDR2 is SNEGSKA in the germline V gene (reference sequence). The length of the CDR3 is 14 residues. The CDR3 sequence: CSARDTAMNTEAFF.

CDR3 sequence reads: CAWSLTGQAGNTEAFF. The genes are TRBV30 and TRBJ1-1; the TCRdb D gene call, TRBD1, has no DNA to confirm it. Germline values: CDR1 GTSNPN, CDR2 SVGIG (reference sequence). The CDR3 spans 16 residues.

The CDR3: CASSQGLGGQGAEKLFF. V and J are TRBV4-3 and TRBJ1-4; TCRdb selects TRBD1, and the lack of DNA leaves this call unchecked. The CDR3 runs 17 residues. Germline V gives CDR1 LGHNA, CDR2 YSLEER.

The chain couples TRBV12-3 or TRBV12-4 to TRBJ1-1; the TRBD1 assignment by TCRdb is unverifiable without DNA. This CDR3 contains 12 residues. CDR3 loop: CASRGGYTEAFF.

The rearrangement uses TRBV4-3 and TRBJ1-4; TCRdb indicates TRBD1, and absent DNA this call remains unverified. The length of the CDR3 is 18 residues. Looked up from germline, CDR1 is LGHNA and CDR2 is YSLEER. CDR3 in amino acids: CASSQEIHRRPRGEKLFF.

The chain employs TRBV28 and TRBJ1-1; without DNA, the TCRdb call of TRBD1 cannot be checked. Per the germline V gene, CDR1 is MDHEN and CDR2 is SYDVKM. CDR3 length equals 12 residues. This chain's CDR3 is CASSFGGPEAFF. Full variable domain (missing parts from reference TRBV28 and TRBJ1-1): DVKVTQSSRYLVKRTGEKVFLECVQDMDHENMFWYRQDPGLGLRLIYFSYDVKMKEKGDIPEGYSVSREKKERFSLILESASTNQTSMYLCASSFGGPEAFFGQGTRLTVV.

The chain has TRBV5-6 and TRBJ2-3; checking the TCRdb D call of TRBD2 is not possible without DNA. The CDR3 extends over 14 amino acids. The germline V gene encodes CDR1 SGHDT and CDR2 YYEEEE. The CDR3 reads CASSFWQGGDTQYF. Full variable domain (missing parts from reference TRBV5-6 and TRBJ2-3): DAGVTQSPTHLIKTRGQQVTLRCSPKSGHDTVSWYQQALGQGPQFIFQYYEEEERQRGNFPDRFSGHQFPNYSSELNVNALLLGDSALYLCASSFWQGGDTQYFGPGTRLTVL.

The rearrangement joins TRBV4-1 to TRBJ2-3; TCRdb reports TRBD2, a call that lacks DNA to check it against. CDR3 size: 15 residues. Germline lookup yields CDR1 MGHRA and CDR2 YSYEKL. CDR3 region: CASSQDIAGGDTQYF.

The V gene is TRBV3-1, the J gene TRBJ2-7; the D call from TCRdb, TRBD2, cannot be confirmed without DNA. Germline values: CDR1 LGHDT, CDR2 YNNKEL (reference sequence). This CDR3 comprises 15 residues. This CDR3 is CASSQGLAGSYEQYF.

This chain uses TRBV29-1 with TRBJ2-1; TCRdb's D call of TRBD1 is untestable without DNA. The germline V gene has CDR1 SQVTM and CDR2 ANQGSEA. CDR3 size: 13 residues. This chain's CDR3 is CSGDELGGVEQFF.

This chain connects TRBV4-1 to TRBJ2-7. This CDR3 has 14 residues. Germline values: CDR1 MGHRA, CDR2 YSYEKL. The CDR3 sequence: CASSPNSRPYEQYF.

The V and J genes are TRBV7-9 and TRBJ2-7; TCRdb lists TRBD2, though no DNA is available to test this call. Germline V gene sequence: CDR1 SEHNR, CDR2 FQNEAQ (reference sequence). The CDR3 runs to 12 residues. CDR3 region: CASSFEGTEMYF.

CDR3 protein: CASSWGPGSYEQYF. This chain joins TRBV5-1 and TRBJ2-7; TCRdb's D gene call, TRBD2, goes unchecked for lack of DNA. This CDR3 is built from 14 residues. CDR1 is SGHRS and CDR2 is YFSETQ in the germline V gene.

The J gene is TRBJ2-3, the V gene TRBV11-2; the TCRdb D gene call, TRBD2, has no DNA to confirm it. This CDR3 comprises 18 residues. Germline values: CDR1 SGHAT, CDR2 FQNNGV. CDR3: CASSLDYGTSPFADTQYF. Full variable domain (remainder filled in from reference TRBV11-2 and TRBJ2-3): EAGVAQSPRYKIIEKRQSVAFWCNPISGHATLYWYQQILGQGPKLLIQFQNNGVVDDSQLPKDRFSAERLKGVDSTLKIQPAKLEDSAVYLCASSLDYGTSPFADTQYFGPGTRLTVL.

The chain recombines TRBV6-5 with TRBJ2-5; no DNA is available, so the TRBD2 call from TCRdb remains unchecked. The CDR3 has 16 residues. The germline V gene encodes CDR1 MNHEY and CDR2 SVGAGI. This chain's CDR3 is CASSYAPGPWGETQYF.

This chain joins TRBV7-9 and TRBJ1-2; TCRdb lists TRBD1, though no DNA is available to test this call. Germline V gives CDR1 SEHNR, CDR2 FQNEAQ (reference sequence). CDR3 size: 15 residues. The CDR3 here is CASSTTGGANYGYTF.

The J gene is TRBJ2-7, the V gene TRBV29-1; TCRdb lists TRBD1, though no DNA is available to test this call. The CDR3 consists of 12 residues. CDR1 is SQVTM, CDR2 ANQGSEA, per germline. The chain's CDR3 is CSVLDSTFEQYF.

V and J are TRBV20-1 and TRBJ2-7; TCRdb's D gene call, TRBD2, goes unchecked for lack of DNA. The germline V gene has CDR1 DFQATT and CDR2 SNEGSKA (reference sequence). The CDR3 runs 14 residues. The CDR3 loop is CSVKNSGGTYEQYF.

The V gene is TRBV5-6, the J gene TRBJ2-3. Germline loops: CDR1 SGHDT, CDR2 YYEEEE. The CDR3 covers 13 residues. This CDR3 is CASSLGSLDTQYF. Full variable domain (missing parts from reference TRBV5-6 and TRBJ2-3): DAGVTQSPTHLIKTRGQQVTLRCSPKSGHDTVSWYQQALGQGPQFIFQYYEEEERQRGNFPDRFSGHQFPNYSSELNVNALLLGDSALYLCASSLGSLDTQYFGPGTRLTVL.

V is TRBV9 and J is TRBJ2-2; TCRdb reports TRBD2, a call that lacks DNA to check it against. Germline lookup yields CDR1 SGDLS and CDR2 YYNGEE. The CDR3 is 17 amino acids. The CDR3 reads CASSVEPGLASTGELFF.

The V gene is TRBV28, the J gene TRBJ2-3; without DNA, the TCRdb call of TRBD1 cannot be checked. Germline lookup yields CDR1 MDHEN and CDR2 SYDVKM. This CDR3 is built from 16 residues. The CDR3 loop reads CASSYSPGQSTDTQYF.

This chain joins TRBV19 and TRBJ2-7; TCRdb's D call of TRBD1 is untestable without DNA. Germline V lookup: CDR1 LNHDA, CDR2 SQIVND (reference sequence). The CDR3 has 15 residues. The CDR3 region is CGSSPGQGVSYEQYF.

This chain uses TRBV5-5 with TRBJ2-1; as DNA is missing, the TRBD1 call by TCRdb cannot be tested. Germline CDR1 SGHKS, CDR2 YYEKEE (reference sequence). The length of the CDR3 is 12 residues. CDR3 loop: CASSLLGDEQFF.

This chain connects TRBV6-2 or TRBV6-3 to TRBJ2-1; the D gene TCRdb calls, TRBD1, cannot be checked with no DNA. The CDR3 is 15 residues long. Germline loops: CDR1 MNHEY, CDR2 SVGEGT. Here the CDR3 reads CASSYSGGQPNEQFF.

The gene calls are TRBV9 and TRBJ2-7; the D gene TCRdb calls, TRBD1, cannot be checked with no DNA. Looked up from germline, CDR1 is SGDLS and CDR2 is YYNGEE. CDR3 length equals 16 residues. CDR3 loop: CASSARSGTDNFEQYF.

The chain joins TRBV4-2 to TRBJ1-5; the D call from TCRdb, TRBD1, cannot be confirmed without DNA. This CDR3 region has 15 residues. Germline V gene sequence: CDR1 LGHNA, CDR2 YNFKEQ. CDR3 sequence: CASSPTQGDGKPQHF.

This sequence joins TRBV7-9 and TRBJ2-5; the TCRdb call, TRBD2, lacks DNA for checking. Germline assignment: CDR1 SEHNR and CDR2 FQNEAQ (reference sequence). This CDR3 is built from 17 residues. The CDR3 sequence is CASTLAAGGNPQETQYF.